This T cell receptor (beta chain) came from a study of blood T cell repertoires in COVID-19. The overall study: T cells, B-cell-depleted T cells, or PBMCs supplied cDNA or gDNA.

This clone was seen only a few times. Authors' processing steps: It was from reference gene primer amplification that nucleated cell counts were estimated. Profiled with immunoSEQ multiplex PCR; TCRdb holds only in-frame clones, not every one. Clone size and V and J calls were adopted from that table, with D and trimming inferred from the DNA. There are over 150,000 clones in the sample; over 80% occur only once, and over 6.5% lies in the top ten. The junction had 1 base not matched to a gene; V was cut back by 3 bases and J by 7 bases. In germline, CDR1 is SGHNT, CDR2 YYREEE (reference sequence). This CDR3 has 13 amino acids.

The sample was peripheral blood. The rearrangement uses TRBV5-4 and TRBJ2-3, with TRBD1 matching over 11 bases. This clonotype was obtained from a woman aged 40 to 50 with COVID-19, enrolled during active disease. CDR3 amino acids: CASSWTGGNTQYF. DNA of the CDR3: TGTGCCAGCAGCTGGACAGGGGGCAATACGCAGTATTTT.